These 15 T cell receptor beta chains were sequenced from one sample in a study of a mutant IDH1 vaccine in newly diagnosed glioma. The table came from immunoSEQ multiplex PCR; TCRdb's copy has only in-frame clones and leaves some out. The sample lists around 57,000 clones; approximately 90% were seen once. These TCRs are of unknown antigen specificity. Regarding time point: week 11, during vaccination. Vaccinated patients received 300 ug of mutant IDH1 20-mer peptide per dose, with topical imiquimod. The input for sequencing was PBMCs, taken from a glioma patient whose treatment included an IDH1 peptide vaccine. The receptor set was obtained from a man aged 35-49 years with glioma.

The rearrangement uses TRBV5-1 and TRBJ2-3; 14 bases are a match to TRBD2. Per germline, CDR1 SGHRS and CDR2 YFSETQ. The CDR3 length is 16 residues. V gave up 3 bases and J gave up 4 bases; unmatched junction bases: 4. The CDR3 here is CASSSTSGGGSDTQYF. For the CDR3, the DNA is TGCGCCAGCAGCTCGACTAGCGGGGGGGGCTCAGATACGCAGTATTTT.

The chain couples TRBV6-5 to TRBJ2-2; D may be TRBD1 (5 bases). The germline CDR1 and CDR2 sequences are MNHEY and SVGAGI. The CDR3 sequence is 14 residues long. V was pared by 1 base and J by 4 bases, with 7 bases between. This CDR3 reads CASSYFRATGELFF. Here the CDR3 DNA reads TGTGCCAGCAGTTACTTCAGGGCCACCGGGGAGCTGTTTTTT.

The chain employs TRBV10-3 and TRBJ1-2; D may be TRBD1 (5 bases). Trimming took off 6 bases at V and 8 bases at J, with 13 bases between the two ends. The CDR3 extends over 12 amino acids. Germline CDR1 ENHRY, CDR2 SYGVKD. CDR3 bases: TGTGCCATCAGCCCCGCAGGGTTGGGCTACACCTTC. Translation: CAISPAGLGYTF.

V gene TRBV28 combines with J gene TRBJ1-2, with 11 bases aligning to TRBD1. CDR3 length: 17 amino acids. CDR1 and CDR2 (germline): MDHEN, SYDVKM. The V and J ends lost 5 bases and 8 bases, in that order; junction bases with no gene match: 16. DNA of the CDR3: TGTGCCAGCAGTACCTCGAGATGGGACAGGGGGTGGCAAGGCTACACCTTC. Its translation: CASSTSRWDRGWQGYTF.

The V call is TRBV4-3, the J call TRBJ1-1, with TRBD1 identical over 7 bases. V shed 0 bases and J 5 bases; nucleotides not matched to a gene: 3. The germline V gene has CDR1 LGHNA and CDR2 YSLEER. There are 14 residues in the CDR3. The CDR3 nucleotides read TGCGCCAGCAGCCAAGACCAGGGGGGTACTGAAGCTTTCTTT. Protein: CASSQDQGGTEAFF.

The rearrangement uses TRBV7-8 and TRBJ2-1; 7 positions agree with TRBD2. The CDR3 is 15 amino acids. Germline V gene sequence: CDR1 SGHVS, CDR2 FQNEAQ. Trimming cost V 1 base and J 6 bases; bases outside gene matches: 6. The CDR3 sequence: CASSLEGGSLNEQFF. The CDR3 nucleotides read TGTGCCAGCAGCTTAGAGGGCGGGAGTCTCAATGAGCAGTTCTTC. Supplemented by reference TRBV7-8 and TRBJ2-1, the full variable domain reads GAGVSQSPRYKVAKRGQDVALRCDPISGHVSLFWYQQALGQGPEFLTYFQNEAQLDKSGLPSDRFFAERPEGSVSTLKIQRTQQEDSAVYLCASSLEGGSLNEQFFGPGTRLTVL.

This chain joins TRBV5-1 and TRBJ2-7; D tentatively fits TRBD1 or TRBD2 (5 bases each). CDR1 and CDR2 (germline): SGHRS, YFSETQ. Trimming cost V 3 bases and J 3 bases, with 10 bases left between them. CDR3 size: 13 residues. In DNA, the CDR3 is TGCGCCAGCAGCTGGGACGGAGACTACGAGCAGTACGTC. Translating it yields CASSWDGDYEQYV.

The chain combines TRBV10-1 with TRBJ2-7, with unresolved D. V was shortened by 8 bases and J by 4 bases, with 3 bases between the two germline ends. The CDR3 is 9 amino acids. CDR1 and CDR2 (germline): WNHNN, SYGVQD (reference sequence). The CDR3 region is CASLYEQYF. The CDR3 DNA sequence: TGCGCCAGCTTATACGAGCAGTACTTC.

V usage is TRBV5-4 and J usage is TRBJ2-1; the match to TRBD1 covers 10 bases. The CDR3 consists of 15 residues. Trimming took 5 bases from V and 12 from J; bases not matched to a gene: 14. The germline gives CDR1 SGHNT, CDR2 YYREEE (reference sequence). The CDR3: CASSYPGQGPRGQFF. The CDR3 region has the DNA TGTGCCAGCAGTTATCCGGGACAGGGGCCTAGGGGGCAGTTCTTC.

J is TRBJ1-4 and V is TRBV11-2; 9 positions match TRBD1. CDR3 length: 12 amino acids. J lost 14 bases, V lost 4 bases, and 5 bases had no gene match. Per germline, CDR1 SGHAT and CDR2 FQNNGV. CDR3 sequence (DNA): TGTGCCAGCAGCTCGACCGGGACAGGGCTGTTTTTT. Its protein is CASSSTGTGLFF.

This clone was counted only a few times. V and J are TRBV5-1 and TRBJ1-1; D is undetermined. The CDR3 is 14 amino acids. Between the trimmed V and J ends, which lost 4 bases and 6 bases, there was a span of 16 bases. Germline V lookup: CDR1 SGHRS, CDR2 YFSETQ. CDR3 DNA sequence: TGCGCCAGCAGCCCCGAGACACGTACGGCTGAAGCTTTCTTT. Its protein is CASSPETRTAEAFF.

This rearrangement joins TRBV19 to TRBJ2-7; possible D gene TRBD2, 5 bases. V was shortened by 8 bases and J by 3 bases, with 20 bases between the two germline ends. The CDR3 has 15 residues. Germline V gene data show CDR1 as LNHDA and CDR2 as SQIVND (reference sequence). CDR3 coding DNA: TGTGCCAGTTCCGAATTCGGGAAGACCTTCTACGAGCAGTACTTC. Amino acid sequence: CASSEFGKTFYEQYF.

This clone was observed a single time. The chain joins TRBV6-5 to TRBJ2-5, with TRBD1 matching over 7 bases. Germline lookup yields CDR1 MNHEY and CDR2 SVGAGI. The length of the CDR3 is 13 residues. The junction had 6 bases not matched to a gene; V was cut back by 7 bases and J by 4 bases. The CDR3 nucleotides are TGTGCCAGCACCCCGACAGGGCGAGAGACCCAGTACTTC. Encoded protein: CASTPTGRETQYF.

This clone was observed once. The chain carries TRBV5-6 and TRBJ1-4; 7 bases map to TRBD1. The V gene end was trimmed by 4 bases and the J gene end by 6 bases; junction bases not matched to a gene: 9. CDR1 and CDR2 from the germline V gene are SGHDT and YYEEEE. This CDR3 comprises 15 residues. CDR3 bases: TGTGCCAGCAGCCGGAAGGGGGCAGGTGATGAAAAACTGTTTTTT. Its translation: CASSRKGAGDEKLFF.

The CDR3 DNA reads TGTGCCAGCAGTGAATGGGGGGACAGGGGTTCTCGGACCCAGTACTTC. It codes for CASSEWGDRGSRTQYF. V gene TRBV25-1 combines with J gene TRBJ2-5, with 10 positions matching TRBD1. J gave up 7 bases and V 1 base, and 9 bases lay outside the gene matches. This CDR3 has 16 residues. Germline V lookup: CDR1 MGHDK, CDR2 SYGVNS.